This T cell receptor (beta chain) came from a study of T cell repertoires in cytomegalovirus infection. Overall study context: HLA-C-restricted CMV epitopes, recently identified, and well-studied HLA-B-restricted ones were used by the study. It can be stated that public TCR beta signatures indicated CMV infection as well as a matching HLA type. Regarding the study as a whole: The response measured ex vivo was dominated by TCR beta clonotypes (HLA-C-restricted and CMV-specific).

This clonotype has at least ten counts. No antigen is known for it. The CDR3 loop spans 14 amino acids. Germline CDR1 and CDR2: SGHTA and FQGNSA. V lost 5 bases and J 4 bases, leaving 14 bases between the germline ends. TCRdb analysed the reads with MiXCR anew, one entry per CDR3 protein. The sample lists some 500,000 distinct CDR3 sequences, roughly 34% occurring once. Sequenced here: cultured PBMCs, sampled from culture after CMV antigen stimulation. This clonotype originated in a human donor in good health (CMV status not recorded). Some clones in this sample may be carry-over from other donors' samples. The chain has TRBV7-2 and TRBJ2-5, with D perhaps matching TRBD2 (5 bases). CDR3 sequence (DNA): TGTGCCAGCAGCCAGGCGGGTTGGGCAGAGACCCAGTACTTC. Its protein is CASSQAGWAETQYF.